This T cell receptor beta chain was captured by sequencing in a study of shared clonotypes between healthy human individuals. The method was immunoSEQ multiplex PCR; TCRdb's version includes in-frame clones alone and lacks a portion of them. The sample has 1.6 million or so clones, approximately 98.5% seen once. V was shortened by 1 base and J by 6 bases, with 10 bases between the two germline ends. Looked up from germline, CDR1 is SGHTA and CDR2 is FQGNSA. This CDR3 region has 14 residues. The sequence was obtained from a man younger than 45 in good health. The sequenced material came from naive CD4+ T cells sorted from blood. The subset denotes: CD45RA+ positively selected. The genes are TRBV7-2 and TRBJ1-5; D ambiguous. As DNA, the CDR3 is TGTGCCAGCAGCTTAGGGGTTTGGCCTCAGCCCCAGCATTTT. Protein sequence: CASSLGVWPQPQHF.